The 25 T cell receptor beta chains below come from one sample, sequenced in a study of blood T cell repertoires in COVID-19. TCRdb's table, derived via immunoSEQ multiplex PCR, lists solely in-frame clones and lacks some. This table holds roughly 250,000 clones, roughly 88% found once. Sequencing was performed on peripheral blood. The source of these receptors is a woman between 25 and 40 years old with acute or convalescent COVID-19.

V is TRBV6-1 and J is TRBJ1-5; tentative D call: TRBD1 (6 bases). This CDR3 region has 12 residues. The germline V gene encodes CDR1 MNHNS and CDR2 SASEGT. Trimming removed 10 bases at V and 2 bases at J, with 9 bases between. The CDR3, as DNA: TGTGCCACTAGACAGGGCAATCAGCCCCAGCATTTT. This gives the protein CATRQGNQPQHF.

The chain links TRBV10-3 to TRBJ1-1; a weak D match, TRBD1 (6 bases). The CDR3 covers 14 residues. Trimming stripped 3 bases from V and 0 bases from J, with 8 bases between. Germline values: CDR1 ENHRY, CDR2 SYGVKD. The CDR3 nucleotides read TGTGCCATCAGTGACGACAGGATGAACACTGAAGCTTTCTTT. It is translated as CAISDDRMNTEAFF.

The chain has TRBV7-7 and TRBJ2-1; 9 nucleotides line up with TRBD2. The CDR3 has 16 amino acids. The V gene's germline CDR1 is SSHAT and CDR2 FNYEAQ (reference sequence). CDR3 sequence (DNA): TGTGCTAGCGGGCTCGGGGGTAGCGGGAGATCTGATGAGCAGTTCTTC. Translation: CASGLGGSGRSDEQFF.

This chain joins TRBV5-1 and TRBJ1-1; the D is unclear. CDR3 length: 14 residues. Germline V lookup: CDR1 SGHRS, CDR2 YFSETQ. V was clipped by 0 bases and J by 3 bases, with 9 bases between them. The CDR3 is CASSLGAQDTEAFF. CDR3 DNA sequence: TGCGCCAGCAGCTTGGGGGCCCAGGACACTGAAGCTTTCTTT.

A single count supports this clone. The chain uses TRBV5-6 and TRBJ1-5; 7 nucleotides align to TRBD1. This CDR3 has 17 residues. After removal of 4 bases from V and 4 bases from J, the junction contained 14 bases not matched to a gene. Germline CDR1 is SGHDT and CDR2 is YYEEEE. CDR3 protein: CASSTRRGTLGNQPQHF. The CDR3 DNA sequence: TGTGCCAGCAGCACCCGCAGGGGGACGTTAGGGAATCAGCCCCAGCATTTT.

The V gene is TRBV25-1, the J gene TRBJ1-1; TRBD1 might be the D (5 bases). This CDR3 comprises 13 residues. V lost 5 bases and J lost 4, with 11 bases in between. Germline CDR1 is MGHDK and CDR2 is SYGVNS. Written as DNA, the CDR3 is TGTGCCAGCAGTTCCTTGGGGGGCACTGAAGCTTTCTTT. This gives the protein CASSSLGGTEAFF.

The CDR3 sequence is CASSTGTVVGQQYF. The CDR3, as DNA: TGTGCCAGCAGCACCGGGACAGTAGTGGGCCAGCAGTACTTC. The chain employs TRBV21-1 and TRBJ2-7; the table assigns TRBD1, which was not confirmed against the DNA. TRBV21-1 is flagged as a pseudogene. CDR3 size: 14 residues.

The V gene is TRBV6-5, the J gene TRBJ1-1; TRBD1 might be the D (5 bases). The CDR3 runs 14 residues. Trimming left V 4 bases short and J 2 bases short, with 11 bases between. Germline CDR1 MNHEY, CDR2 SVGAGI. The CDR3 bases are TGTGCCAGCAGTTCGATCCAGGGCAACACTGAAGCTTTCTTT. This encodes CASSSIQGNTEAFF.

CDR3 region: CASSLTTVDTQYF. CDR3 DNA: TGCGCCAGCAGCTTGACGACAGTCGATACGCAGTATTTT. The rearrangement links TRBV5-1 to TRBJ2-3; the D gene is possibly TRBD1 (5 bases). The V gene's germline CDR1 is SGHRS and CDR2 YFSETQ. V gave up 1 base and J gave up 6 bases, with 9 bases separating them. CDR3 length: 13 amino acids.

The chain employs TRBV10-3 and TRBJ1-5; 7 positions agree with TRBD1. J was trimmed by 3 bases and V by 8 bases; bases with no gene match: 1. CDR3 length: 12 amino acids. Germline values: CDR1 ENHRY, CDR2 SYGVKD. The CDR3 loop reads CAIGQANQPQHF. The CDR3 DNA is TGTGCCATCGGACAGGCCAATCAGCCCCAGCATTTT.

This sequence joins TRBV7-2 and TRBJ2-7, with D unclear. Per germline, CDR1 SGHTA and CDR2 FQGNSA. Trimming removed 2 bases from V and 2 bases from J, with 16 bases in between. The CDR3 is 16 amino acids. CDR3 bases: TGTGCCAGCAGCTTACGACCCACAGCTGCTACCTACGAGCAGTACTTC. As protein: CASSLRPTAATYEQYF.

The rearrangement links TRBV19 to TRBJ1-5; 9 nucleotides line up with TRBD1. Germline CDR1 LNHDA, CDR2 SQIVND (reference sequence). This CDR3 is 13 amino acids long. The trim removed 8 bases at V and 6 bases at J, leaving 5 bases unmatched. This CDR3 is CASWGQGGQPQHF. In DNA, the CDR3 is TGTGCCAGTTGGGGACAGGGTGGTCAGCCCCAGCATTTT. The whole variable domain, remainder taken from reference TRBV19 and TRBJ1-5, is DGGITQSPKYLFRKEGQNVTLSCEQNLNHDAMYWYRQDPGQGLRLIYYSQIVNDFQKGDIAEGYSVSREKKESFPLTVTSAQKNPTAFYLCASWGQGGQPQHFGDGTRLSIL.

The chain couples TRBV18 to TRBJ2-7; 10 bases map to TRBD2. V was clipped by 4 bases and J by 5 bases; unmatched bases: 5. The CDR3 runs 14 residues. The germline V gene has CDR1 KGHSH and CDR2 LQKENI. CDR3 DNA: TGTGCCAGCTCACATAGCGGGAGGTACGACGAGCAGTACTTC. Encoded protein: CASSHSGRYDEQYF.

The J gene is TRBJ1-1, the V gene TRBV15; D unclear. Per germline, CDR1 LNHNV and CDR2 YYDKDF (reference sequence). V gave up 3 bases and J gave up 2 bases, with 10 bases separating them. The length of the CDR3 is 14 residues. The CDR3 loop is CATSSRYRNTEAFF. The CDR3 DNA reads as TGTGCCACCAGCAGTCGGTACAGAAACACTGAAGCTTTCTTT.

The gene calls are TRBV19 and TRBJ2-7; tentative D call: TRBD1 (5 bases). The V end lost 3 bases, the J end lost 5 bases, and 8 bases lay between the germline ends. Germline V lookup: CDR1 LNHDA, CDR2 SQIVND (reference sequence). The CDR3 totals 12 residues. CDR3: CASSIRRDEQYF. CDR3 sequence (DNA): TGTGCCAGTAGTATTCGCAGGGACGAGCAGTACTTC. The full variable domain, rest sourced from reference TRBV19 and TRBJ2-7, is DGGITQSPKYLFRKEGQNVTLSCEQNLNHDAMYWYRQDPGQGLRLIYYSQIVNDFQKGDIAEGYSVSREKKESFPLTVTSAQKNPTAFYLCASSIRRDEQYFGPGTRLTVT.

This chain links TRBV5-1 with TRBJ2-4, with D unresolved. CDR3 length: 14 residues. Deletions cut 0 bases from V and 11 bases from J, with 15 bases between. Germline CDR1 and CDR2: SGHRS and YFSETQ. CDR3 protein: CASSLGPTEPLQYF. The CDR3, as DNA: TGCGCCAGCAGCTTGGGGCCAACAGAACCCCTTCAGTACTTC.

The CDR3 sequence: CASSSSGLRTDTQYF. The CDR3 region has the DNA TGTGCCAGCAGTTCAAGCGGTCTCCGCACAGATACGCAGTATTTT. This chain joins TRBV28 and TRBJ2-3, with D tentatively TRBD2 (5 bases). This CDR3 contains 15 residues. CDR1 and CDR2 (germline): MDHEN, SYDVKM. Trimming took 4 bases from V and 1 from J, leaving 12 bases between them.

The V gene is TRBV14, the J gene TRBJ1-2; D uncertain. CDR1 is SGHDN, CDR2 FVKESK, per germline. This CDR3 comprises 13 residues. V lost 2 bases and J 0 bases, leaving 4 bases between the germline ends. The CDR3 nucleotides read TGTGCCAGCAGCCAATTAGCTAACTATGGCTACACCTTC. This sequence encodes CASSQLANYGYTF.

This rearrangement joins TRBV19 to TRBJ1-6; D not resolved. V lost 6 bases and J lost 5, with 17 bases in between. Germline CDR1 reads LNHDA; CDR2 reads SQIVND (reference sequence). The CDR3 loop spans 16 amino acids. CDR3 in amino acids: CASSDDTVIHNSPLHF. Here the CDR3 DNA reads TGTGCCAGTAGCGACGACACAGTCATCCATAATTCACCCCTCCACTTT.

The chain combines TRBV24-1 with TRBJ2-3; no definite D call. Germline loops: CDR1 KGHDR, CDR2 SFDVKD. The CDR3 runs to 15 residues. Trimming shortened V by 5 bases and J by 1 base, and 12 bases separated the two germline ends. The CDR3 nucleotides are TGTGCCACCAGTGGATGGAGTCTTGGCACAGATACGCAGTATTTT. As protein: CATSGWSLGTDTQYF.

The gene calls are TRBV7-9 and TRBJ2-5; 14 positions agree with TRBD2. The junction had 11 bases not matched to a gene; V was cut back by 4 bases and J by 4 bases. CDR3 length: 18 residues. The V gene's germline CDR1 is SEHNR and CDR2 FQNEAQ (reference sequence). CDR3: CASSWTSGRTSTLETQYF. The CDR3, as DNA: TGTGCCAGCAGCTGGACTAGCGGGAGGACCTCTACCCTAGAGACCCAGTACTTC.

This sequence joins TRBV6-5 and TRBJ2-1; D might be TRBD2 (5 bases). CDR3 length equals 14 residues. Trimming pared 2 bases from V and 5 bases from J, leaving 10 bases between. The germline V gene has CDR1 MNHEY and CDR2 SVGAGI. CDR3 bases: TGTGCCAGCAGTTACGTAACTAGTCACAATGAGCAGTTCTTC. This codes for CASSYVTSHNEQFF.

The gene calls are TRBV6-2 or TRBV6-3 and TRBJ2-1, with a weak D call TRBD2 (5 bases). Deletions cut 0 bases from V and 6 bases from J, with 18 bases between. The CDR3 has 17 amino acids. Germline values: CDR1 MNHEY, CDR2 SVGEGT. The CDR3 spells CASSYSISRGDFNEQFF. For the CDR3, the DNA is TGTGCCAGCAGTTACTCGATCTCACGGGGAGACTTCAATGAGCAGTTCTTC.

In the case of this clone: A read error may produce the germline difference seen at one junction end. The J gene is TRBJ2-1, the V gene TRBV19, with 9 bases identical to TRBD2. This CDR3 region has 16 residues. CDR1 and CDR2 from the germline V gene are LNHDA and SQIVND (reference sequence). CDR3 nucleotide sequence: TGTGCCAGTAGAATAGCCATAACTAGCGGGCCGGGTGAGCAGTTCTTC. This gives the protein CASRIAITSGPGEQFF.

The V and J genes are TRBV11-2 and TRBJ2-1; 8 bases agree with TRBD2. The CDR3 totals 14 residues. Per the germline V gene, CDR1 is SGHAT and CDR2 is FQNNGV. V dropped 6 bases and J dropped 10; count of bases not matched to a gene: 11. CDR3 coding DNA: TGTGCCAGCAGAAAGGCGAGGGGCGGGAGGGAGCAGTTCTTC. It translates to CASRKARGGREQFF.